The 32 T cell receptor beta chains below were found in one sample sequenced in a study of cytomegalovirus exposure and HLA in healthy donors. Using immunoSEQ multiplex PCR, the repertoire was profiled, and TCRdb retains in-frame clones only, with some absent. The sample contains about 49,000 clones, approximately 93% of which appear only once. The sample was PBMCs. The source of these receptors is a woman aged 18-29 years in good health and CMV-seropositive.

The chain combines TRBV18 with TRBJ1-2; 10 nucleotides match TRBD1. CDR3 length equals 14 residues. Trimming took 3 bases from V and 5 from J; bases not matched to a gene: 3. The germline V gene has CDR1 KGHSH and CDR2 LQKENI. The CDR3 region is CASSPQGQGYGYTF. Here the CDR3 DNA reads TGTGCCAGCTCACCCCAGGGACAGGGGTATGGCTACACCTTC.

On this clone: A junction end diverges from the germline sequence, so it may reflect a read error. The J gene is TRBJ2-1, the V gene TRBV19, with 7 nucleotides matching TRBD2. The germline CDR1 and CDR2 sequences are LNHDA and SQIVND (reference sequence). This CDR3 has 14 residues. This CDR3 reads CASSKVGGYSEQFF. The CDR3 nucleotides read TGTGCCAGTAGTAAGGTGGGAGGGTACAGTGAGCAGTTCTTC.

The rearrangement links TRBV7-2 to TRBJ2-3; D is ambiguous. The CDR3 has 16 residues. In germline, CDR1 is SGHTA, CDR2 FQGNSA. The ends were cut back, 0 bases at V and 0 bases at J, with 10 bases in the middle. CDR3 sequence reads: CASSLALPTSTDTQYF. DNA for the CDR3: TGTGCCAGCAGCTTAGCCCTACCGACAAGCACAGATACGCAGTATTTT.

In regard to this clone: The same CDR3 also results from other DNA sequences found in this sample. This rearrangement joins TRBV11-3 to TRBJ2-7; possibly TRBD2 for D (6 bases). The CDR3 extends over 13 amino acids. V lost 1 base, J lost 5 bases, and 9 bases lay in between. Germline CDR1 is SGHNT and CDR2 is YENEEA. This chain's CDR3 is CASSLGWEDEQYF. CDR3 in DNA: TGTGCCAGCAGCTTAGGCTGGGAGGACGAGCAGTACTTC.

This chain uses TRBV19 with TRBJ2-7; a possible D gene is TRBD1 (5 bases). V was clipped by 4 bases and J by 3 bases, with 10 bases between them. The CDR3 runs to 13 residues. Germline V gene lookup returns CDR1 LNHDA and CDR2 SQIVND (reference sequence). The CDR3 loop is CASSNRQGYEQYF. The CDR3 bases are TGTGCCAGTAGTAATAGGCAGGGCTACGAGCAGTACTTC. Variable domain in full (rest from reference TRBV19 and TRBJ2-7): DGGITQSPKYLFRKEGQNVTLSCEQNLNHDAMYWYRQDPGQGLRLIYYSQIVNDFQKGDIAEGYSVSREKKESFPLTVTSAQKNPTAFYLCASSNRQGYEQYFGPGTRLTVT.

The chain recombines TRBV27 with TRBJ2-7, with TRBD2 identical over 9 bases. This CDR3 comprises 17 residues. Germline V lookup: CDR1 MNHEY, CDR2 SMNVEV (reference sequence). The J segment lost 5 bases and the V segment lost 5 bases, leaving 16 bases of the junction unmatched. As DNA, the CDR3 is TGTGCCAGCAGTACGGGGGGCGGGAGGGTATACAAAAACGAGCAGTACTTC. Translation gives CASSTGGGRVYKNEQYF.

V and J are TRBV6-4 and TRBJ2-2; 7 bases align to TRBD2. J was trimmed by 2 bases and V by 5 bases; bases with no gene match: 5. The CDR3 has 15 residues. CDR1 and CDR2 (germline): MRHNA, SNTAGT. The CDR3 loop reads CASSRLADNTGELFF. CDR3 in DNA: TGTGCCAGCAGTCGACTAGCAGACAACACCGGGGAGCTGTTTTTT.

This sequence joins TRBV7-2 and TRBJ2-1, with D possibly matching TRBD2 (5 bases). The CDR3 length is 17 residues. Germline-derived CDR1 and CDR2 are SGHTA and FQGNSA. V shed 4 bases and J shed 0 bases, with 16 bases lying between them. This chain's CDR3 is CASSSEVSGSSYNEQFF. CDR3 sequence (DNA): TGTGCCAGCAGCTCGGAGGTCTCCGGCAGCTCCTACAATGAGCAGTTCTTC.

The chain recombines TRBV30 with TRBJ2-1; 11 bases agree with TRBD1. V trimming: 3 bases; J trimming: 16 bases; junction bases outside the gene matches: 11. Germline V CDR1 and CDR2: GTSNPN, SVGIG (reference sequence). CDR3 size: 13 residues. The CDR3 DNA reads TGTGCCTGGAGGATAGGGTCGGACAGGGGGCAATTCTTC. Translating gives CAWRIGSDRGQFF.

The rearrangement uses TRBV7-9 and TRBJ2-7; possible D gene TRBD2, 6 bases. The V end was cut by 5 bases, the J end by 7 bases, with 18 bases between. The length of the CDR3 is 14 residues. Germline V gives CDR1 SEHNR, CDR2 FQNEAQ (reference sequence). Written as DNA, the CDR3 is TGTGCCAGCAGCCCCTACACCGGGAGAGGGGAGCAGTACTTC. It encodes CASSPYTGRGEQYF.

The chain carries TRBV4-1 and TRBJ2-7; D may be TRBD2 (6 bases). The CDR3 has 13 amino acids. CDR1 and CDR2 from the germline V gene are MGHRA and YSYEKL. V lost 2 bases and J 5 bases, leaving 10 bases between the germline ends. The CDR3, as DNA: TGCGCCAGCAGCCAACTAGGCGGGGACGAGCAGTACTTC. Translating it yields CASSQLGGDEQYF.

The rearrangement joins TRBV7-9 to TRBJ1-2; D call uncertain. V lost 4 bases and J lost 8, with 14 bases in between. Germline CDR1 SEHNR, CDR2 FQNEAQ (reference sequence). The CDR3 is 13 residues long. CDR3 region: CASSSGTLEGYTF. The CDR3 coding sequence is TGTGCCAGCAGCTCGGGTACCCTTGAGGGCTACACCTTC.

V usage is TRBV27 and J usage is TRBJ2-7; possible D gene TRBD1, 6 bases. Looked up from germline, CDR1 is MNHEY and CDR2 is SMNVEV (reference sequence). The CDR3 covers 18 residues. The V gene lost 2 bases and the J gene lost 2 bases, with 22 bases spanning the gap. CDR3 protein: CASSLPPSDRPPPYEQYF. For the CDR3, the DNA is TGTGCCAGCAGTTTACCCCCTTCCGACAGGCCCCCTCCCTACGAGCAGTACTTC.

The gene calls are TRBV2 and TRBJ2-7, with D hard to call. Germline values: CDR1 SNHLY, CDR2 FYNNEI. The CDR3 runs to 11 residues. V was clipped by 5 bases and J by 3 bases, with 5 bases between them. CDR3 in amino acids: CASSPYYEQYF. As DNA, the CDR3 is TGTGCCAGCAGTCCCTACTACGAGCAGTACTTC.

The count of this clone is one. The J gene is TRBJ2-2, the V gene TRBV2; D is perhaps TRBD2 (6 bases). This CDR3 comprises 14 residues. The ends were cut back, 9 bases at V and 4 bases at J, with 15 bases in the middle. Looked up from germline, CDR1 is SNHLY and CDR2 is FYNNEI. Here the CDR3 DNA reads TGTGCCAGTTTGGGGGGTAGCGGCACCGGGGAGCTGTTTTTT. It is translated as CASLGGSGTGELFF.

This chain links TRBV27 with TRBJ1-5; D unclear. Germline loops: CDR1 MNHEY, CDR2 SMNVEV (reference sequence). The CDR3 loop spans 15 amino acids. Trimming cost V 5 bases and J 6 bases, with 17 bases left between them. The CDR3 loop reads CASSPRAMITQPQHF. CDR3 DNA: TGTGCCAGCAGTCCTCGAGCCATGATAACTCAGCCCCAGCATTTT.

The J gene is TRBJ2-7, the V gene TRBV5-6; TRBD1 matches at 9 bases. This CDR3 comprises 15 residues. In germline, CDR1 is SGHDT, CDR2 YYEEEE. Trimming cost V 5 bases and J 2 bases; bases outside gene matches: 8. The chain's CDR3 is CASRTGGGGPYEQYF. Written as DNA, the CDR3 is TGTGCCAGCAGGACAGGGGGGGGCGGCCCCTACGAGCAGTACTTC.

A note on this clone: A junction end diverges from the germline sequence, so it may reflect a read error. The V and J genes are TRBV7-8 and TRBJ1-2; no reliable D call. CDR1 and CDR2 from the germline V gene are SGHVS and FQNEAQ. The CDR3 loop spans 16 amino acids. In DNA form, the CDR3 reads TGTGCCAGCAGCTCGAGGGCCTTTGGGCAGCGCTATGACTACACCTTC. Amino acids: CASSSRAFGQRYDYTF.

The chain carries TRBV18 and TRBJ2-7; TRBD1 is a possible D gene (5 bases). The CDR3 length is 13 residues. The V and J ends lost 1 base and 8 bases respectively, with 12 bases between them. CDR1 is KGHSH, CDR2 LQKENI, per germline. In DNA form, the CDR3 reads TGTGCCAGCTCACCACAGACAGAATCCAAGCAGTACTTC. This translates into CASSPQTESKQYF.

The chain recombines TRBV28 with TRBJ2-1, with D maybe TRBD2 (5 bases). V lost 2 bases and J lost 1, with 15 bases in between. Germline CDR1 reads MDHEN; CDR2 reads SYDVKM. The CDR3 sequence is 17 residues long. The CDR3 here is CASSLVEGFISYNEQFF. The CDR3 coding sequence is TGTGCCAGCAGTTTAGTCGAGGGATTTATATCCTACAATGAGCAGTTCTTC. Drawing the rest from reference TRBV28 and TRBJ2-1, the complete variable domain is DVKVTQSSRYLVKRTGEKVFLECVQDMDHENMFWYRQDPGLGLRLIYFSYDVKMKEKGDIPEGYSVSREKKERFSLILESASTNQTSMYLCASSLVEGFISYNEQFFGPGTRLTVL.

The genes are TRBV4-1 and TRBJ2-7; D gene ambiguous. Germline V gives CDR1 MGHRA, CDR2 YSYEKL. The CDR3 is 13 amino acids. V was cut by 1 base and J by 5 bases, with 9 bases left in between. CDR3 nucleotides: TGCGCCAGCAGCCAAGCATTAGTCCACGAGCAGTACTTC. Its protein product is CASSQALVHEQYF.

The chain employs TRBV6-6 and TRBJ1-5; D is possibly TRBD1 (5 bases). Germline V gene lookup returns CDR1 MNHNY and CDR2 SVGAGI (reference sequence). The V end lost 8 bases, the J end lost 10 bases, and 21 bases lay between the germline ends. The CDR3 runs 14 residues. CDR3 sequence reads: CASGGDGPKGPQHF. The CDR3 nucleotides are TGTGCCAGCGGGGGGGACGGCCCTAAGGGACCCCAGCATTTT.

This chain uses TRBV27 with TRBJ2-2, with TRBD1 identical over 8 bases. This CDR3 contains 18 residues. J gave up 3 bases and V 3 bases, and 12 bases lay outside the gene matches. Germline V gives CDR1 MNHEY, CDR2 SMNVEV (reference sequence). The CDR3 DNA reads TGTGCCAGCAGTTTCCGTAAGATGACAGGGGCGGACACCGGGGAGCTGTTTTTT. Encoded protein: CASSFRKMTGADTGELFF.

This sequence joins TRBV27 and TRBJ2-2, with no clear D. Trimming shortened V by 2 bases and J by 4 bases, and 8 bases separated the two germline ends. The CDR3 covers 14 residues. Germline V gives CDR1 MNHEY, CDR2 SMNVEV (reference sequence). CDR3 amino acids: CASSLASVTGELFF. The CDR3 DNA reads as TGTGCCAGCAGTTTAGCGAGTGTCACCGGGGAGCTGTTTTTT.

The J gene is TRBJ2-3, the V gene TRBV19; weak D call: TRBD2 (6 bases). The CDR3 consists of 15 residues. In germline, CDR1 is LNHDA, CDR2 SQIVND (reference sequence). V gave up 6 bases and J gave up 3 bases, with 16 bases separating them. The CDR3 DNA follows: TGTGCCAGTAGCCGGTTGCGGGATGGGACAGATACGCAGTATTTT. This sequence encodes CASSRLRDGTDTQYF.

The sample holds one count of this clone. This rearrangement joins TRBV28 to TRBJ1-2; D gene uncertain. Trimming stripped 2 bases from V and 4 bases from J, with 11 bases between. This CDR3 spans 14 amino acids. Per germline, CDR1 MDHEN and CDR2 SYDVKM. The CDR3 loop reads CASSLAGPFYGYTF. CDR3 nucleotides: TGTGCCAGCAGTTTAGCGGGCCCCTTCTATGGCTACACCTTC.

The V and J genes are TRBV27 and TRBJ1-2, with TRBD1 as a possible D gene (5 bases). V lost 2 bases to trimming and J lost 6 bases, with 10 bases between them. Germline-derived CDR1 and CDR2 are MNHEY and SMNVEV (reference sequence). CDR3 length: 13 residues. This CDR3 reads CASSLGGYNGYTF. CDR3 DNA sequence: TGTGCCAGCAGTTTAGGGGGGTATAATGGCTACACCTTC.

The chain combines TRBV19 with TRBJ2-7, with 7 bases lining up with TRBD2. Germline V CDR1 and CDR2: LNHDA, SQIVND (reference sequence). CDR3 length: 15 amino acids. V was clipped by 3 bases and J by 3 bases; unmatched bases: 8. For the CDR3, the DNA is TGTGCCAGTAGTATCACCCCGGGACTAAACTACGAGCAGTACTTC. It specifies CASSITPGLNYEQYF. Full variable domain (missing parts from reference TRBV19 and TRBJ2-7): DGGITQSPKYLFRKEGQNVTLSCEQNLNHDAMYWYRQDPGQGLRLIYYSQIVNDFQKGDIAEGYSVSREKKESFPLTVTSAQKNPTAFYLCASSITPGLNYEQYFGPGTRLTVT.

The V gene is TRBV30, the J gene TRBJ1-4; D is perhaps TRBD1 (5 bases). V lost 0 bases and J lost 4, with 12 bases in between. CDR1 GTSNPN and CDR2 SVGIG come from the germline V gene (reference sequence). The CDR3 has 15 amino acids. The CDR3 DNA sequence: TGTGCCTGGAGTGTACGGGCAGGGATTAATGAAAAACTGTTTTTT. It yields the protein CAWSVRAGINEKLFF.

The gene calls are TRBV7-9 and TRBJ2-7, with D tentatively TRBD1 (6 bases). The ends were cut back, 5 bases at V and 4 bases at J, with 12 bases in the middle. The CDR3 contains 13 residues. Germline CDR1 SEHNR, CDR2 FQNEAQ (reference sequence). As DNA, the CDR3 is TGTGCCAGCAGCCACCAGGGGCCTTACGAGCAGTACTTC. This sequence encodes CASSHQGPYEQYF.

V is TRBV5-1 and J is TRBJ2-3; 7 nucleotides line up with TRBD2. This CDR3 has 14 residues. The V and J ends lost 0 bases and 6 bases, in that order; junction bases with no gene match: 4. Per germline, CDR1 SGHRS and CDR2 YFSETQ. CDR3 nucleotides: TGCGCCAGCAGCTTGGGGCGGGAGAGGGATACGCAGTATTTT. Protein product: CASSLGRERDTQYF.

The rearrangement uses TRBV29-1 and TRBJ2-1; the match to TRBD2 covers 8 bases. The CDR3 contains 11 residues. The germline CDR1 and CDR2 sequences are SQVTM and ANQGSEA. V lost 7 bases to trimming and J lost 14 bases; unmatched junction nucleotides: 10. The CDR3 DNA sequence: TGCAGCGCATCGGGGGGGCGAGATAAGTTCTTC. Translating it yields CSASGGRDKFF.